Presented here are 29 T cell receptor beta chains from one specimen sequenced in a study of identical twins. From the 5' RACE reads, TCRdb called clonotypes with MiXCR, one entry per CDR3 protein. The profile covers nearly 250,000 distinct CDR3 sequences, with roughly 7% appearing a single time and roughly 3.7% taken by the ten largest. The same data also contributed to another study, on yellow fever vaccine responses in identical twins.

The sequenced sample consisted of memory (CD45RO+) T cells sorted from blood. The receptors stem from a woman aged 18-30 years in good health.

This clonotype was seen a handful of times. CDR3 in amino acids: CASSLWQGGTGELFF. CDR3 DNA: TGTGCCAGCAGTTTGTGGCAGGGTGGCACCGGGGAGCTGTTTTTT. The chain joins TRBV28 to TRBJ2-2, with D maybe TRBD1 (5 bases). This CDR3 spans 15 amino acids. V lost 3 bases and J lost 4, with 12 bases in between. Per the germline V gene, CDR1 is MDHEN and CDR2 is SYDVKM.

This clonotype was recorded at least ten times. V and J are TRBV20-1 and TRBJ2-3; no clear D gene. Germline V CDR1 and CDR2: DFQATT, SNEGSKA (reference sequence). The CDR3 loop spans 15 amino acids. The V and J ends lost 3 bases and 5 bases respectively, with 18 bases between them. The CDR3 is CSASPSLGLRDTQYF. CDR3 coding DNA: TGCAGTGCTAGTCCGTCGTTGGGTCTTAGAGATACGCAGTATTTT.

In this sample, this clonotype turned up many times. CDR3: CASSSTRGEETQYF. The CDR3, as DNA: TGTGCCAGCAGCTCGACTCGAGGGGAGGAGACCCAGTACTTC. The genes are TRBV5-5 and TRBJ2-5; tentatively, D is TRBD1 or TRBD2 (5 bases each). Germline loops: CDR1 SGHKS, CDR2 YYEKEE (reference sequence). The CDR3 consists of 14 residues. V lost 3 bases and J 5 bases, leaving 14 bases between the germline ends.

The table lists this clonotype with many counts. The gene calls are TRBV2 and TRBJ1-4, with D tentatively TRBD1 (5 bases). CDR1 SNHLY and CDR2 FYNNEI come from the germline V gene. V was trimmed by 1 base and J by 6 bases, leaving 12 bases between them. The CDR3 is made up of 15 amino acids. CDR3 residues: CASSEGGVRDEKLFF. The CDR3 DNA follows: TGTGCCAGCAGTGAAGGGGGGGTTCGGGATGAAAAACTGTTTTTT. The whole variable domain, remainder taken from reference TRBV2 and TRBJ1-4, is EPEVTQTPSHQVTQMGQEVILRCVPISNHLYFYWYRQILGQKVEFLVSFYNNEISEKSEIFDDQFSVERPDGSNFTLKIRSTKLEDSAMYFCASSEGGVRDEKLFFGSGTQLSVL.

Many counts were recorded for this clonotype. This sequence joins TRBV20-1 and TRBJ1-2; perhaps TRBD1 as D (5 bases). Germline V CDR1 and CDR2: DFQATT, SNEGSKA (reference sequence). V was cut by 0 bases and J by 5 bases, with 16 bases left in between. This CDR3 contains 15 residues. The CDR3 nucleotides read TGCAGTGCTAGAGATAGGCCAGGGAGTACTTATGGCTACACCTTC. It codes for CSARDRPGSTYGYTF.

V is TRBV19 and J is TRBJ1-1, with TRBD1 as a possible D gene (6 bases). Germline lookup yields CDR1 LNHDA and CDR2 SQIVND (reference sequence). This CDR3 is 15 amino acids long. Deletions cut 9 bases from V and 1 base from J, with 18 bases between. The CDR3 DNA is TGTGCCAGCCTCGGGACATCGGTCCAGAACACTGAAGCTTTCTTT. Protein product: CASLGTSVQNTEAFF.

The sample holds many counts of this clonotype. V is TRBV2 and J is TRBJ2-2, with D perhaps TRBD1 (5 bases). The CDR3 consists of 17 residues. Per the germline V gene, CDR1 is SNHLY and CDR2 is FYNNEI. Trimming left V 0 bases short and J 0 bases short, with 11 bases between. The CDR3 here is CASSEAPPGTNTGELFF. In DNA, the CDR3 is TGTGCCAGCAGTGAAGCTCCCCCAGGGACGAACACCGGGGAGCTGTTTTTT.

To note about this clonotype: A much larger clone sits a single nucleotide away, making a read error possible. The V gene is TRBV3-1, the J gene TRBJ2-1, with 13 nucleotides matching TRBD2. The CDR3 consists of 14 residues. Germline V gene data show CDR1 as LGHDT and CDR2 as YNNKEL (reference sequence). The CDR3 bases are TGTGCCCGCAGTGAGGGACTAGCGGGAAATGAGCAGTTCTTC. Amino acid sequence: CARSEGLAGNEQFF.

This clonotype showed up just a few times. The gene calls are TRBV3-1 and TRBJ1-2; 7 nucleotides match TRBD1. V lost 1 base, J lost 6 bases, and 8 bases stayed unmatched. Germline V lookup: CDR1 LGHDT, CDR2 YNNKEL (reference sequence). This CDR3 region has 15 residues. In DNA, the CDR3 is TGTGCCAGCAGCCAAGCAGACAGGGAATCCAATGGCTACACCTTC. Amino acid sequence: CASSQADRESNGYTF.

The chain carries TRBV11-2 and TRBJ1-3; D gene uncertain. V gave up 11 bases and J gave up 2 bases, with 16 bases separating them. The CDR3 sequence is 14 residues long. In germline, CDR1 is SGHAT, CDR2 FQNNGV. The CDR3 nucleotides are TGTGCCTGTACCAGGCGGGGAACTGGAAACACCATATATTTT. Protein product: CACTRRGTGNTIYF.

This clonotype was detected only a few times. The chain has TRBV12-3 or TRBV12-4 and TRBJ2-7; unclear D gene. CDR3 length: 17 amino acids. Trimming left V 3 bases short and J 0 bases short, with 18 bases between. CDR3 DNA: TGTGCCAGCAGTTTCTCCCAAATCGGCGTCAGCTCCTACGAGCAGTACTTC. Protein sequence: CASSFSQIGVSSYEQYF.

There are a few counts of this clonotype. The chain employs TRBV24-1 and TRBJ2-1; 9 bases align to TRBD1. The CDR3 is made up of 18 amino acids. Looked up from germline, CDR1 is KGHDR and CDR2 is SFDVKD. V lost 5 bases to trimming and J lost 6 bases; unmatched junction nucleotides: 16. Here the CDR3 reads CATSGLTGGRGSSNEQFF. The CDR3 DNA follows: TGTGCCACCAGTGGCCTCACAGGGGGCCGGGGGTCTTCCAATGAGCAGTTCTTC.

The chain joins TRBV29-1 to TRBJ1-3; TRBD1 agrees at 9 bases. Germline assignment: CDR1 SQVTM and CDR2 ANQGSEA. This CDR3 is 14 amino acids long. V lost 6 bases, J lost 4 bases, and 7 bases stayed unmatched. Written as DNA, the CDR3 is TGCAGCGTGATGGGTGACAGGGGGGGAAACACCATATATTTT. This gives the protein CSVMGDRGGNTIYF.

This clonotype showed up just a few times. The rearrangement links TRBV29-1 to TRBJ2-1, with a weak D call TRBD1 (6 bases). The germline V gene encodes CDR1 SQVTM and CDR2 ANQGSEA. This CDR3 is built from 16 residues. Trimming removed 7 bases at V and 3 bases at J, with 22 bases between. In nucleotides, the CDR3 is TGCAGCGCCCTTAAAAGGGGGACCAACAACTACAATGAGCAGTTCTTC. Protein product: CSALKRGTNNYNEQFF.

This clonotype has at least ten counts. This rearrangement joins TRBV7-9 to TRBJ2-1, with D possibly being TRBD1 or TRBD2 (5 bases each). The CDR3 is 12 amino acids. Germline CDR1 is SEHNR and CDR2 is FQNEAQ (reference sequence). V was trimmed by 8 bases and J by 5 bases, leaving 10 bases between them. This CDR3 is CASGRGDNEQFF. The CDR3 DNA is TGTGCCAGCGGGAGAGGGGACAATGAGCAGTTCTTC.

The chain couples TRBV6-1 to TRBJ2-1, with TRBD1 matching over 8 bases. The CDR3 consists of 15 residues. The germline V gene encodes CDR1 MNHNS and CDR2 SASEGT. The trim removed 10 bases at V and 7 bases at J, leaving 15 bases unmatched. The CDR3 loop reads CATLQWAGGTNEQFF. The CDR3 DNA follows: TGTGCCACCCTCCAGTGGGCAGGGGGCACGAATGAGCAGTTCTTC.

This sequence joins TRBV20-1 and TRBJ2-1; 10 nucleotides agree with TRBD2. V was pared by 6 bases and J by 7 bases, with 12 bases of the junction left unmatched. Per the germline V gene, CDR1 is DFQATT and CDR2 is SNEGSKA (reference sequence). This CDR3 has 15 residues. The CDR3 sequence is CSAPGLATPWNEQFF. In DNA form, the CDR3 reads TGCAGTGCCCCGGGACTAGCGACCCCATGGAATGAGCAGTTCTTC.

Many counts were recorded for this clonotype. The genes are TRBV5-1 and TRBJ1-4; D possibly corresponds to TRBD1 (5 bases). With 4 bases removed from V and 4 bases from J, the gap between germline ends came to 11 bases. The CDR3 loop spans 14 amino acids. Germline loops: CDR1 SGHRS, CDR2 YFSETQ. CDR3 DNA sequence: TGCGCCAGCAGCGAGATGGGGGTTAATGAAAAACTGTTTTTT. As protein: CASSEMGVNEKLFF. Together with reference TRBV5-1 and TRBJ1-4, the CDR3 gives the full variable domain: KAGVTQTPRYLIKTRGQQVTLSCSPISGHRSVSWYQQTPGQGLQFLFEYFSETQRNKGNFPGRFSGRQFSNSRSEMNVSTLELGDSALYLCASSEMGVNEKLFFGSGTQLSVL.

This clonotype showed up many times. The chain couples TRBV24-1 to TRBJ1-2; no clear D. CDR1 KGHDR and CDR2 SFDVKD come from the germline V gene. Trimming cost V 3 bases and J 0 bases, with 13 bases left between them. The CDR3 contains 16 residues. The CDR3 protein is CATSDPAAGTNYGYTF. Written as DNA, the CDR3 is TGTGCCACCAGTGATCCGGCAGCCGGGACTAACTATGGCTACACCTTC.

The chain combines TRBV20-1 with TRBJ2-7, with 9 nucleotides matching TRBD2. The CDR3 totals 14 residues. After removal of 6 bases from V and 6 bases from J, the junction contained 12 bases not matched to a gene. CDR1 is DFQATT and CDR2 is SNEGSKA in the germline V gene (reference sequence). CDR3 bases: TGCAGTGCGACCTTAGCGGGAGATTTAGTCGAGCAGTACTTC. It yields the protein CSATLAGDLVEQYF.

At least ten counts were recorded for this clonotype. The V call is TRBV5-1, the J call TRBJ2-7; TRBD2 aligns across 7 bases. The CDR3 has 16 amino acids. Germline V gives CDR1 SGHRS, CDR2 YFSETQ. Trimming at V came to 4 bases and at J to 3 bases, leaving 13 bases not matched to a gene. CDR3 protein: CASSKTLAEQNYEQYF. CDR3 nucleotide sequence: TGCGCCAGCAGCAAAACGCTAGCGGAGCAAAACTACGAGCAGTACTTC.

This clonotype appeared many times. J is TRBJ2-2 and V is TRBV7-8; D might be TRBD2 (5 bases). The CDR3 runs to 17 residues. Trimming stripped 2 bases from V and 4 bases from J, with 17 bases between. Germline loops: CDR1 SGHVS, CDR2 FQNEAQ. Here the CDR3 reads CASSLSGVFLGTGELFF. CDR3 nucleotide sequence: TGTGCCAGCAGCTTAAGCGGAGTGTTTTTAGGCACCGGGGAGCTGTTTTTT.

This chain connects TRBV20-1 to TRBJ2-2, with TRBD1 identical over 8 bases. The CDR3 is made up of 14 amino acids. Germline V gene sequence: CDR1 DFQATT, CDR2 SNEGSKA (reference sequence). Germline trimming cut 2 bases from V and 5 bases from J; bases unmatched to any gene: 4. This CDR3 is CSARRQGPTGELFF. CDR3 sequence (DNA): TGCAGTGCTAGACGACAGGGGCCGACCGGGGAGCTGTTTTTT.

This clonotype was counted ten times or more. The chain recombines TRBV5-1 with TRBJ1-1, with D possibly TRBD1 on 5 matching bases. Deletions cut 0 bases from V and 6 bases from J, with 12 bases between. CDR3 length equals 14 residues. CDR1 and CDR2 (germline): SGHRS, YFSETQ. The CDR3 is CASSLVSRGAEAFF. As DNA, the CDR3 is TGCGCCAGCAGCTTGGTGTCTCGGGGCGCTGAAGCTTTCTTT.

This clonotype has a count of ten or more. V usage is TRBV10-3 and J usage is TRBJ2-7, with TRBD1 matching 7 bases. Trimming at V came to 6 bases and at J to 1 base, leaving 6 bases not matched to a gene. The V gene's germline CDR1 is ENHRY and CDR2 SYGVKD. This CDR3 comprises 14 residues. The CDR3: CAIRPGQNSYEQYF. In DNA form, the CDR3 reads TGTGCCATCAGACCGGGACAGAATTCCTACGAGCAGTACTTC.

The rearrangement uses TRBV24-1 and TRBJ2-7; no reliable D call. Germline CDR1 reads KGHDR; CDR2 reads SFDVKD. The CDR3 is 13 residues long. V was clipped by 4 bases and J by 4 bases, with 10 bases between them. The chain's CDR3 is CATSEGNTYEQYF. The CDR3 DNA reads TGTGCCACCAGTGAAGGGAACACTTACGAGCAGTACTTC.

This clonotype has a handful of counts. The chain is built from TRBV20-1 and TRBJ2-1; D is possibly TRBD1 (5 bases). V was clipped by 7 bases and J by 7 bases, with 17 bases between them. The CDR3 is 13 amino acids. The germline gives CDR1 DFQATT, CDR2 SNEGSKA (reference sequence). The CDR3 coding sequence is TGCAGTGGTTTGACAGACTTCCAGAATGAGCAGTTCTTC. This codes for CSGLTDFQNEQFF.

The V call is TRBV10-3, the J call TRBJ2-2; D perhaps matches TRBD1 (6 bases). V lost 0 bases to trimming and J lost 6 bases, with 11 bases between them. The CDR3 is 15 amino acids. Germline V lookup: CDR1 ENHRY, CDR2 SYGVKD. In DNA, the CDR3 is TGTGCCATCAGTGAGTCGAAGGGGACATCCGGGGAGCTGTTTTTT. The encoded protein is CAISESKGTSGELFF.

There are many counts of this clonotype. An end of the junction does not agree with germline; a read error may underlie this. The chain joins TRBV14 to TRBJ2-3, with D unclear. Germline CDR1 reads SGHDN; CDR2 reads FVKESK. There are 13 residues in the CDR3. This chain's CDR3 is CASSQDAVRTRHF. CDR3 nucleotide sequence: TGTGCCAGCAGCCAAGATGCGGTCAGGACGCGACATTTT.